This entry lists 2 T cell receptor beta chains sequenced from one sample in a study of T-cell reconstitution after alpha-beta-depleted transplantation in children. Preparation of the TCRbeta library used unique molecular identifiers. Via MiXCR, TCRdb re-called the PCR reads, giving one row per CDR3 protein. The table records roughly 500,000 distinct CDR3 sequences, about 33% of them present only once. Sequenced material: PBMCs from the stem cell graft donor, taken from the stem cell graft. The receptors derive from a human donor who donated a stem cell graft to a child with aplastic anemia.

This clonotype appeared many times. V and J are TRBV27 and TRBJ1-1; possible D gene TRBD1, 6 bases. The CDR3 contains 14 residues. Germline values: CDR1 MNHEY, CDR2 SMNVEV (reference sequence). The V and J ends lost 2 bases and 1 base respectively, with 8 bases between them. CDR3 region: CASSLLTGNTEAFF. The CDR3 DNA reads TGTGCCAGCAGTTTACTGACAGGGAACACTGAAGCTTTCTTT.

The gene calls are TRBV20-1 and TRBJ2-1; a possible D gene is TRBD2 (6 bases). CDR3 length equals 14 residues. The V gene lost 8 bases and the J gene lost 2 bases, with 16 bases spanning the gap. Germline values: CDR1 DFQATT, CDR2 SNEGSKA (reference sequence). CDR3 sequence reads: CSTYGGVAYNEQFF. In DNA, the CDR3 is TGCAGTACCTACGGGGGAGTCGCCTACAATGAGCAGTTCTTC.